The clone carrying this T cell receptor beta chain has more than one count but fewer than ten. J lost 4 bases, V lost 4 bases, and 4 bases had no gene match. Germline lookup yields CDR1 MDHEN and CDR2 SYDVKM. The CDR3 is made up of 15 amino acids. The record originates from a study of blood T cell repertoires in COVID-19. At the level of the study: Samples taken during acute and convalescent COVID-19 were collected in the United States, Italy and Spain.

Sequenced by immunoSEQ multiplex PCR; TCRdb stores in-frame clones only, minus some. In the table there are fewer than 150,000 clones, 65% to 90% of which are singletons. The sequence was collected from a middle-aged man with acute or convalescent COVID-19. The chain uses TRBV28 and TRBJ2-6; TRBD1 matches 7 bases. What was sequenced was peripheral blood. Here the CDR3 reads CASSSTGVGANVLTF. The CDR3 bases are TGTGCCAGCAGTTCTACAGGGGTCGGGGCCAACGTCCTGACTTTC. Complete variable domain (other parts from reference TRBV28 and TRBJ2-6): DVKVTQSSRYLVKRTGEKVFLECVQDMDHENMFWYRQDPGLGLRLIYFSYDVKMKEKGDIPEGYSVSREKKERFSLILESASTNQTSMYLCASSSTGVGANVLTFGAGSRLTVL.